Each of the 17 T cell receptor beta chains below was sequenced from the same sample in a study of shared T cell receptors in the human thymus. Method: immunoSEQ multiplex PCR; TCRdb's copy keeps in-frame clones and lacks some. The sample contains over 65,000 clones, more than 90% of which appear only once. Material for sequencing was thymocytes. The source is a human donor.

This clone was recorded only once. The CDR3 reads CASSLRFRESGYTF. DNA of the CDR3: TGTGCCAGCAGTTTAAGGTTTCGGGAGTCTGGCTACACCTTC. The gene calls are TRBV27 and TRBJ1-2; D is ambiguous. The germline gives CDR1 MNHEY, CDR2 SMNVEV (reference sequence). The length of the CDR3 is 14 residues. Trimming left V 2 bases short and J 7 bases short, with 14 bases between.

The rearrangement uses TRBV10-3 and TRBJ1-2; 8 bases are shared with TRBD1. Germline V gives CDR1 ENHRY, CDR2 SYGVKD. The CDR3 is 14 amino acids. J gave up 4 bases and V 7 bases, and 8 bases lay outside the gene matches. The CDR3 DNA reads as TGTGCCATCATGCGGGGACAGGAGTCCTATGGCTACACCTTC. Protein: CAIMRGQESYGYTF.

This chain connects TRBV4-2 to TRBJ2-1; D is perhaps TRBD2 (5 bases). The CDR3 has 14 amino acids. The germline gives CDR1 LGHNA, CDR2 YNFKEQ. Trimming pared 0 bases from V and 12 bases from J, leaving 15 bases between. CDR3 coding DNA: TGTGCCAGCAGCCAAGATCTAGCAGGAAATCGGCAGTTCTTC. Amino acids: CASSQDLAGNRQFF.

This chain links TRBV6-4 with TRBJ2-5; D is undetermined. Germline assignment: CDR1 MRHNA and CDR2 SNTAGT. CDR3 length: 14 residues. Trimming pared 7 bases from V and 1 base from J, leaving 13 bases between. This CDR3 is CASNPLWIQETQYF. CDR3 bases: TGTGCCAGCAACCCACTTTGGATCCAAGAGACCCAGTACTTC.

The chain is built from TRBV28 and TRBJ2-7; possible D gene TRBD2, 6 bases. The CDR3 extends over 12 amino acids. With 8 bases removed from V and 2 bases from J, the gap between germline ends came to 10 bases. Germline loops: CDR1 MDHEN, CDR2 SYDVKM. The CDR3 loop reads CASCGDPYEQYF. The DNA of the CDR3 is TGTGCCAGCTGCGGGGATCCCTACGAGCAGTACTTC.

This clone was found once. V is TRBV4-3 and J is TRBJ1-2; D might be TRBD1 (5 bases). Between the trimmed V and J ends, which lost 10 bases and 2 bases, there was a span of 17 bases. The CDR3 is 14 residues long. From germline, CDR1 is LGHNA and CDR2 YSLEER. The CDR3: CATNSLRGNYGYTF. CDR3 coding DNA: TGCGCCACCAACAGCCTCCGGGGGAACTATGGCTACACCTTC.

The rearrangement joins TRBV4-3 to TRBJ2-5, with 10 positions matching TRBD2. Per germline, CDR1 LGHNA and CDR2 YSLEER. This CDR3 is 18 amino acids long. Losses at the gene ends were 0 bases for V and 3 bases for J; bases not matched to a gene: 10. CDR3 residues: CASSQDLVSLAGEETQYF. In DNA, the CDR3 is TGCGCCAGCAGCCAAGATCTTGTAAGCCTAGCGGGGGAAGAGACCCAGTACTTC.

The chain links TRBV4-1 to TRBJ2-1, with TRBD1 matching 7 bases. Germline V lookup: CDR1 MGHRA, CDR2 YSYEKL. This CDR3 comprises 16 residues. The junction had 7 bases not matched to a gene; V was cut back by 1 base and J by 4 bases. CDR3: CASSQVNRGPYNEQFF. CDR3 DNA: TGCGCCAGCAGCCAAGTTAACAGGGGACCGTACAATGAGCAGTTCTTC.

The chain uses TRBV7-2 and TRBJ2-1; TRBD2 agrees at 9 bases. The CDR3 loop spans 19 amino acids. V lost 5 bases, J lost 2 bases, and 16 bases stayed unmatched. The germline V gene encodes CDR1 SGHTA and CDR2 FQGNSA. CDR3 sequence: CASSHARTGGGETYNEQFF. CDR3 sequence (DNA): TGTGCCAGCAGCCATGCACGAACCGGCGGGGGGGAAACCTACAATGAGCAGTTCTTC. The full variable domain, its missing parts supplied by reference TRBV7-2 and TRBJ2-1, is GAGVSQSPSNKVTEKGKDVELRCDPISGHTALYWYRQSLGQGLEFLIYFQGNSAPDKSGLPSDRFSAERTGGSVSTLTIQRTQQEDSAVYLCASSHARTGGGETYNEQFFGPGTRLTVL.

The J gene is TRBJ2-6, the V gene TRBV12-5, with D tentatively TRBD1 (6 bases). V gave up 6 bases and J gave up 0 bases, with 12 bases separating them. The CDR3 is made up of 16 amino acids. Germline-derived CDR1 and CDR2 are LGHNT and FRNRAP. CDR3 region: CASGLTGTSGANVLTF. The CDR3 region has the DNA TGTGCTAGTGGACTCACAGGGACCTCTGGGGCCAACGTCCTGACTTTC. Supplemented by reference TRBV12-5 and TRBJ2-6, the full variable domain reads DARVTQTPRHKVTEMGQEVTMRCQPILGHNTVFWYRQTMMQGLELLAYFRNRAPLDDSGMPKDRFSAEMPDATLATLKIQPSEPRDSAVYFCASGLTGTSGANVLTFGAGSRLTVL.

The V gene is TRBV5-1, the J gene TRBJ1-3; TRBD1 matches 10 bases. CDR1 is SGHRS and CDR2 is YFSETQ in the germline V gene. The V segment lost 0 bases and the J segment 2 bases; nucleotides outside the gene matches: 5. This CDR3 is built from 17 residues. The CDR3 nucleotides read TGCGCCAGCAGCTTGGCCCGGGGACAGGGGACTGGAAACACCATATATTTT. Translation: CASSLARGQGTGNTIYF.

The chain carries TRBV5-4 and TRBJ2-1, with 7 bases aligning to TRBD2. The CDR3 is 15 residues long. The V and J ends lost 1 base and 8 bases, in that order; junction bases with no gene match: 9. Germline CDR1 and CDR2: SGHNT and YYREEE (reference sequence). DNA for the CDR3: TGTGCCAGCAGCTTGCGGACTAGTGGTGTCGATGAGCAGTTCTTC. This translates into CASSLRTSGVDEQFF.

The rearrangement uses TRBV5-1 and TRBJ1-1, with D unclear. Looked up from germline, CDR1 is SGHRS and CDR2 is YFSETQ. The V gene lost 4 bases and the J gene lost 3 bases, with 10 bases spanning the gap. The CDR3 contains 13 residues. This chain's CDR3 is CASSAHPHTEAFF. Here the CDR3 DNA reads TGCGCCAGCAGCGCGCATCCGCACACTGAAGCTTTCTTT.

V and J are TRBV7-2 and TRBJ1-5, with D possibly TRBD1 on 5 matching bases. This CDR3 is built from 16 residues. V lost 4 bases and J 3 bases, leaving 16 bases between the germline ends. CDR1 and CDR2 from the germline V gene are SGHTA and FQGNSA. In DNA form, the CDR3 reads TGTGCCAGCAGCTGGGGCAGGGAGGGATTCAATCAGCCCCAGCATTTT. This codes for CASSWGREGFNQPQHF.

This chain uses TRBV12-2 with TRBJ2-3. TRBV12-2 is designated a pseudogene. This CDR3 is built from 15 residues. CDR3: CASRLEPIRADTQYF. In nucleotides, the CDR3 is TGTGCAAGTCGCTTAGAGCCTATTAGGGCAGATACGCAGTATTTT.

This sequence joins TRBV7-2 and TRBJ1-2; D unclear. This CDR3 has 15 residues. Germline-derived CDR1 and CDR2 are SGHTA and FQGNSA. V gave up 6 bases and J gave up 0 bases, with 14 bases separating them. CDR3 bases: TGTGCCAGCAGACTGGGTGAGGGAGCTAACTATGGCTACACCTTC. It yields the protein CASRLGEGANYGYTF.

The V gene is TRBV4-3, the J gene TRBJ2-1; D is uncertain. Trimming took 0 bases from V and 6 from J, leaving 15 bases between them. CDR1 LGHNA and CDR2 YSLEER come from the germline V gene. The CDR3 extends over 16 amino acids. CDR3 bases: TGCGCCAGCAGCCAAGATCCTCTTAGGTTGGTCAATGAGCAGTTCTTC. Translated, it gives CASSQDPLRLVNEQFF.